This TCR beta chain is drawn from a study of untreated major depressive disorder. Overall study results and limits: Depressed patients' CD4+ T cells carried increased TRBV05-01 (Vbeta 5.1) usage versus control CD4+ T cells.

Some clones are missing from TCRdb's copy, which holds only in-frame ones; the method was immunoSEQ multiplex PCR. The table records 20,000 or so clones, 80% to 90% of them present only once. Per the germline V gene, CDR1 is SGHTA and CDR2 is FQGNSA. This CDR3 spans 16 amino acids. Trimming took 4 bases from V and 5 from J, leaving 18 bases between them. Regarding this clone: The antigen remains undetermined.

Each depressed patient was pairwise matched to a non-depressed control for sex, age, current smoking status and body mass index. Controls lacked current or lifetime mood disorder and scored 5 or less on depressive symptoms. This sequence joins TRBV7-2 and TRBJ2-1; D perhaps matches TRBD2 (7 bases). The clonotype originates from a woman aged 25-40 years in good health. The sample taken for sequencing was CD4+ T cells from PBMCs. The CDR3 nucleotides read TGTGCCAGCAGCTCTTCGGGCGGGGGCATTGACAATGAGCAGTTCTTC. This gives the protein CASSSSGGGIDNEQFF. Variable domain in full (rest from reference TRBV7-2 and TRBJ2-1): GAGVSQSPSNKVTEKGKDVELRCDPISGHTALYWYRQSLGQGLEFLIYFQGNSAPDKSGLPSDRFSAERTGGSVSTLTIQRTQQEDSAVYLCASSSSGGGIDNEQFFGPGTRLTVL.